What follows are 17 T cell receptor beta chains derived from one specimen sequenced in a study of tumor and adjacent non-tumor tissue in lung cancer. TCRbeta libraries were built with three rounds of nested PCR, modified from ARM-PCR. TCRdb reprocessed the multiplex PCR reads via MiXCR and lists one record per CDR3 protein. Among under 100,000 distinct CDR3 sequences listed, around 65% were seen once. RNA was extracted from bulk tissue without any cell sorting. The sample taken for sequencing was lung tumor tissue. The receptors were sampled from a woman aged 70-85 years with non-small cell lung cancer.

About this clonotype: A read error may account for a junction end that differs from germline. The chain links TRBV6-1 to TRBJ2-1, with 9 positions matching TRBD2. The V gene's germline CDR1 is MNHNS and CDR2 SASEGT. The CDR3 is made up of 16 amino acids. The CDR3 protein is CANSVVLELAGGKQFF. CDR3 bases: TGTGCCAACAGTGTGGTGTTGGAACTAGCGGGCGGCAAGCAGTTCTTC.

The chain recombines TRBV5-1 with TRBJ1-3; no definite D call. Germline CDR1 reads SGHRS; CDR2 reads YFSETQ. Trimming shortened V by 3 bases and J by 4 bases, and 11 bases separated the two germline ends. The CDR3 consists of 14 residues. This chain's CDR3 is CASSYGETGNTIYF. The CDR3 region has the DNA TGCGCCAGCAGCTATGGGGAAACAGGAAACACCATATATTTT.

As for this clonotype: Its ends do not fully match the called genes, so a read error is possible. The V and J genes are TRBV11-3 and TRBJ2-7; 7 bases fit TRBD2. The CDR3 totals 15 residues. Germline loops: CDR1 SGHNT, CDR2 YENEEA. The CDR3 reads CASSLIGALAEEQYF. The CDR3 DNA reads TGTGCCAGCAGCTTAATAGGGGCTCTAGCGGAGGAGCAGTATTTC.

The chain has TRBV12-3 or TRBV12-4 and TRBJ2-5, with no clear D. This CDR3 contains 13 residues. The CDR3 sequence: CAGSRNFQETQYF. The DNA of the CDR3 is TGTGCTGGCAGTAGGAATTTCCAAGAGACCCAGTACTTC.

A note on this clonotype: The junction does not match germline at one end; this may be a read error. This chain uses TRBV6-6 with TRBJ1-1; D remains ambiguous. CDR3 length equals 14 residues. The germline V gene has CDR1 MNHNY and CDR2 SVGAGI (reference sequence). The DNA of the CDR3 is TGTGTCAGCAGTTTCAATGATTTGGGCACTGAAGCTTTCTTT. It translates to CVSSFNDLGTEAFF.

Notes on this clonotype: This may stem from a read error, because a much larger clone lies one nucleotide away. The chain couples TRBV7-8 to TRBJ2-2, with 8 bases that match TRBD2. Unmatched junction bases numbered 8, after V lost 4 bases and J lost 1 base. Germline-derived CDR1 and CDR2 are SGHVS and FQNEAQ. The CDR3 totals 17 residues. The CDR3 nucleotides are TGTGCCAGCAGCTCCAACCCCGGGGGGGGGAACACCGGGGAGCTGTTTTTT. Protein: CASSSNPGGGNTGELFF.

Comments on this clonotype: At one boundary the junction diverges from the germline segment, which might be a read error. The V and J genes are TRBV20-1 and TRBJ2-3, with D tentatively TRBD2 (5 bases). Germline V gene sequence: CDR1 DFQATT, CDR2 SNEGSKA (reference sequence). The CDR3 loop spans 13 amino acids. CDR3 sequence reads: CSATRGFTDTQYF. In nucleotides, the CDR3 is TGCAGTGCTACCCGGGGATTCACAGATACGCAATATTTT.

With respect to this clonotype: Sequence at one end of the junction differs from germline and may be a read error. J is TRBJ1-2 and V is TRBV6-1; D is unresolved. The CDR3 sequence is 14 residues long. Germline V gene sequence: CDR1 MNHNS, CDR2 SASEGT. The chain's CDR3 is CVSSLDDGNYGYTF. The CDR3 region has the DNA TGTGTCAGCAGCCTCGATGACGGGAACTATGGCTACACCTTC.

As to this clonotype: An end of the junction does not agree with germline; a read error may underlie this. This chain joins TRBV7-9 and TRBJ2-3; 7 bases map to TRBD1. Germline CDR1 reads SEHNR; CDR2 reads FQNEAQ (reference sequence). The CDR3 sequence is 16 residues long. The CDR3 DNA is TGTGCCAGCAGTTCCCTGAGGGGACAGTCCACAGATACGCACTATTTT. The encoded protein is CASSSLRGQSTDTHYF.

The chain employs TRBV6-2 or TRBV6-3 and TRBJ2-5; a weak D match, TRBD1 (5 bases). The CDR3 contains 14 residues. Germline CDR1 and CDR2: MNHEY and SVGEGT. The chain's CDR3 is CVSSPRQPPWTQYF. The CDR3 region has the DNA TGTGTCAGTAGTCCTCGACAGCCCCCCTGGACCCAGTACTTC.

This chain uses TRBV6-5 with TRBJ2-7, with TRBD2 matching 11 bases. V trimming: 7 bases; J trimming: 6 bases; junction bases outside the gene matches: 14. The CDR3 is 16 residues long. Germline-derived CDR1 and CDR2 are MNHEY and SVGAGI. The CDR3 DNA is TGTGCCAGCACAGTAGGGGCACTAGCGGGAGTCGGCGAGCAGTACTTC. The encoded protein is CASTVGALAGVGEQYF.

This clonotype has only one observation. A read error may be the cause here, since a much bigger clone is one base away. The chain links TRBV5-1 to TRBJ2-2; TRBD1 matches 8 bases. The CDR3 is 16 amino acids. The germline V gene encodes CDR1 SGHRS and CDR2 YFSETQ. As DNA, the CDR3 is TGCACCAGCAGCAACCCGGGACAGGCGCACACCGGGGAGCTGTTTTTT. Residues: CTSSNPGQAHTGELFF.

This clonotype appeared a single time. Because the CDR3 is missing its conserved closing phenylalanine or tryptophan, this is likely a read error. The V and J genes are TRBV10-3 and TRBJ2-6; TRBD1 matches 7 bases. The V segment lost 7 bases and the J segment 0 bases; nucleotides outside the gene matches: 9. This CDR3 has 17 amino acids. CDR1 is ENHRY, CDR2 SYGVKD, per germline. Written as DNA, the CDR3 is TGTGCCATCAATGGACAGACAGGGAACTCTGGGGCCAACGTCCTGACTTTA. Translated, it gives CAINGQTGNSGANVLTL.

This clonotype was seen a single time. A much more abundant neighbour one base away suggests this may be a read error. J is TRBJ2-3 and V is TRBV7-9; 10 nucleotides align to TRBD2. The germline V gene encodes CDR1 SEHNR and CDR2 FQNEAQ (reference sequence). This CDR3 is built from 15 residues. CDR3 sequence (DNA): TGTGCCAGCAGCCCTAGCGGGAGCATCACAGATGCGCAGTATTTT. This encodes CASSPSGSITDAQYF.

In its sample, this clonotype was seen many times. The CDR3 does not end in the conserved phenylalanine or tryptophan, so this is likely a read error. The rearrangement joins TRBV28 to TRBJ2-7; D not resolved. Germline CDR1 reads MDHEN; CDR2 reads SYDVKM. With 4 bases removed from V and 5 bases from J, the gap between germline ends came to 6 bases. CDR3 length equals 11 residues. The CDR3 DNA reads TGTGCCAGCAGTTGGGCCAACGAGCAGTACCTC. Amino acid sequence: CASSWANEQYL.

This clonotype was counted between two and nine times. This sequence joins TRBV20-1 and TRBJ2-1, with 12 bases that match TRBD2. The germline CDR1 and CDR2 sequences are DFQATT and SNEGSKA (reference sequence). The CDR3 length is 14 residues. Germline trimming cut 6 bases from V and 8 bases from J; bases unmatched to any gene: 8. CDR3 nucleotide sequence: TGCAGTGCCACTAGCGGGGGGACCGTGGATGAGCAGTTCTTC. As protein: CSATSGGTVDEQFF.

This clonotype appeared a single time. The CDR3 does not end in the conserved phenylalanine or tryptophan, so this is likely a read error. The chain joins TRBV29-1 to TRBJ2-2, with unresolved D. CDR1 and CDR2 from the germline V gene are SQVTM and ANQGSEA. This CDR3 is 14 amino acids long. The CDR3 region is CNVRTSVGTGELFI. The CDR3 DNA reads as TGCAACGTTAGGACCTCGGTGGGAACCGGGGAGCTGTTTATT.